The 2 T cell receptor beta chains in this list originate from one sample, sequenced in a study of blood T cells in healthy people across ages. PCR was performed a second time for roughly 6 to 12 cycles using a sample-barcoded 5' primer and a J-beta primer mix. In TCRdb, the 5' RACE reads were re-called with MiXCR into one record per CDR3 protein. This sample has 1,800,000 or so distinct CDR3 sequences, with approximately 40% found just once. Sequenced sample: blood. The receptors originated from a human donor in good health.

In its sample, this clonotype was seen many times. This chain uses TRBV29-1 with TRBJ1-1; D might be TRBD1 (5 bases). Germline assignment: CDR1 SQVTM and CDR2 ANQGSEA. This CDR3 region has 12 residues. V was shortened by 5 bases and J by 0 bases, with 7 bases between the two germline ends. The DNA for the CDR3 is TGCAGCGTTCAGGGCATGAACACTGAAGCTTTCTTT. This gives the protein CSVQGMNTEAFF.

This chain joins TRBV5-1 and TRBJ2-7; D is undetermined. The CDR3 has 14 amino acids. Trimming left V 4 bases short and J 3 bases short, with 14 bases between. CDR1 SGHRS and CDR2 YFSETQ come from the germline V gene. CDR3 sequence: CASSLERLDYEQYF. In nucleotides, the CDR3 is TGCGCCAGCAGCCTAGAACGCCTGGACTACGAGCAGTACTTC.